These 10 T cell receptor beta chains share one sample of origin, sequenced in a study of shared clonotypes between healthy human individuals. The assay was immunoSEQ multiplex PCR, and TCRdb's table has in-frame clones only and misses some. The sample records fewer than 3 million clones, just under 95% being singletons. The sample comprised naive CD4+ T cells from PBMCs. The subset is: CD45RA+ positively selected. These receptors came from a man aged 18 to 30 in good health. Some clones in this sample may be carry-over from other donors' samples.

The chain links TRBV5-6 to TRBJ1-1; a possible D gene is TRBD1 (5 bases). Trimming took off 4 bases at V and 4 bases at J, with 20 bases between the two ends. Germline-derived CDR1 and CDR2 are SGHDT and YYEEEE. This CDR3 contains 16 residues. As DNA, the CDR3 is TGTGCCAGCAGCCCACGGGGTTCGGCGGGGGGCACTGAAGCTTTCTTT. It yields the protein CASSPRGSAGGTEAFF. The variable domain in full, with the rest retrieved from reference TRBV5-6 and TRBJ1-1, is DAGVTQSPTHLIKTRGQQVTLRCSPKSGHDTVSWYQQALGQGPQFIFQYYEEEERQRGNFPDRFSGHQFPNYSSELNVNALLLGDSALYLCASSPRGSAGGTEAFFGQGTRLTVV.

In this sample, this clone turned up once. V is TRBV6-5 and J is TRBJ1-4; 8 nucleotides agree with TRBD1. The germline V gene has CDR1 MNHEY and CDR2 SVGAGI. The length of the CDR3 is 14 residues. The J segment lost 8 bases and the V segment lost 6 bases, leaving 8 bases of the junction unmatched. CDR3 in DNA: TGTGCCAGCAGGCAGACAGGGGTACGGGAAAAACTGTTTTTT. Translation gives CASRQTGVREKLFF.

This clone was observed once. Other DNA sequences in this specimen translate into the identical CDR3. This chain links TRBV5-1 with TRBJ2-6; D unresolved. This CDR3 contains 15 residues. From germline, CDR1 is SGHRS and CDR2 YFSETQ. The V and J ends lost 0 bases and 1 base respectively, with 5 bases between them. CDR3 bases: TGCGCCAGCAGCTTGGCCCGATCTGGGGCCAACGTCCTGACTTTC. This translates into CASSLARSGANVLTF. Full variable domain (missing parts from reference TRBV5-1 and TRBJ2-6): KAGVTQTPRYLIKTRGQQVTLSCSPISGHRSVSWYQQTPGQGLQFLFEYFSETQRNKGNFPGRFSGRQFSNSRSEMNVSTLELGDSALYLCASSLARSGANVLTFGAGSRLTVL.

The V call is TRBV7-8, the J call TRBJ1-2; the D gene is possibly TRBD1 (6 bases). Germline V gene data show CDR1 as SGHVS and CDR2 as FQNEAQ. The ends were cut back, 5 bases at V and 5 bases at J, with 21 bases in the middle. The CDR3 extends over 16 amino acids. DNA of the CDR3: TGTGCCAGCAGCCCCCTGGGGGGGCGGGGAAGGTATGGCTACACCTTC. It specifies CASSPLGGRGRYGYTF.

The CDR3 coding sequence is TGTGCCAGCTCACCTTGGACACCCGGGGAGACCCAGTACTTC. It codes for CASSPWTPGETQYF. The chain couples TRBV18 to TRBJ2-5; TRBD1 is a possible D gene (5 bases). V was clipped by 3 bases and J by 5 bases, with 13 bases between them. CDR3 length: 14 residues. Looked up from germline, CDR1 is KGHSH and CDR2 is LQKENI.

The genes are TRBV5-1 and TRBJ1-2, with D perhaps matching TRBD1 (6 bases). Trimming left V 6 bases short and J 6 bases short, with 24 bases between. This CDR3 comprises 16 residues. CDR1 is SGHRS, CDR2 YFSETQ, per germline. In nucleotides, the CDR3 is TGCGCCAGCAACCCGGGAAGGGGGATCGGGAGGGATGGCTACACCTTC. Its translation is CASNPGRGIGRDGYTF.

As to this clone: A junction boundary mismatches the germline segment, possibly from a read error. This chain joins TRBV28 and TRBJ1-1; no clear D. The CDR3 is made up of 11 amino acids. Germline-derived CDR1 and CDR2 are MDHEN and SYDVKM. The CDR3 loop is CASSSNPGSQF. For the CDR3, the DNA is TGTGCCAGCAGTTCAAATCCGGGATCCCAATTT.

This chain links TRBV7-2 with TRBJ1-2, with D possibly being TRBD1 (6 bases). From germline, CDR1 is SGHTA and CDR2 FQGNSA. V dropped 4 bases and J dropped 0 bases, with 9 bases sitting between them. CDR3 length: 14 residues. The CDR3 region has the DNA TGTGCCAGCAGCTGGGACACATCTAACTATGGCTACACCTTC. Residues: CASSWDTSNYGYTF.

This clone was recorded a few times. Here the CDR3 reads CASSLVLDTEAFF. The CDR3 nucleotides are TGTGCCAGCAGCTTAGTTCTAGACACTGAAGCTTTCTTT. The rearrangement joins TRBV7-2 to TRBJ1-1; D call uncertain. The length of the CDR3 is 13 residues. V was clipped by 1 base and J by 3 bases, with 6 bases between them. Germline CDR1 and CDR2: SGHTA and FQGNSA.

This CDR3 reads CASSLTGVNGYTF. CDR3 bases: TGTGCCAGCAGCTTAACAGGGGTTAATGGCTACACCTTC. The chain is built from TRBV7-3 and TRBJ1-2; weak D call: TRBD1 (5 bases). The CDR3 is 13 residues long. V was pared by 0 bases and J by 6 bases, with 8 bases between. The germline gives CDR1 SGHTA, CDR2 FQGTGA.